Included here is one TCR beta chain sequence, with context. This clonotype was counted many times. The target of this receptor is not known. One base away there is no much larger clone; base qualities are not given. Including the terminal cysteine and phenylalanine, the CDR3 comprises 15 residues. Only the CDR3 DNA stays, 45 bases, in frame from base 1. CDR1 and CDR2 (LGHDT, YNNKEL) derive from the germline V gene (reference sequence). V was cut back by 4 bases and J by 3 bases, leaving a gap of 10 bases between them. Receptor libraries were prepared by RACE. Sequencing was performed on a NextSeq 500. During library preparation, unique molecular identifiers were attached to individual cDNA molecules so that TCRs could be counted quantitatively and reproducibly. Each blood RNA sample was used to sequence both TCR alpha and TCR beta chains. The authors' analysis ran thus. Samples had a median of about 96,000 TCRs, with a range from roughly 20,000 to 690,600. The Decombinator software suite was used to annotate the V, J and CDR3 of the TCR reads. To make PS versus PT1 abundance plots, every sample was subsampled to the same number of TCRs (28,000). Expanded TCRs were defined as absent before sensitization and observed at least eight times at the 2-week time point. In TCRdb, the public reads were trimmed at Q25 with fastp and aligned with MiXCR, with productive beta chains retained. CDR3 protein sequences are deduplicated, and each keeps its most common genes and DNA. The authors' filters were not applied to this entry. This sample has about 80,000 distinct CDR3 sequences in its table, and 13% to 15% of those were observed once. The ten largest clones capture 4% to 6% of the sample.

The sample's time point, from its label and the paper: pre-sensitization, week 0. What the treatment or condition label conveys for this sample: therapeutic diphenylcyclopropenone sensitization with weekly scalp DPC. At every patch-test visit, the blood draw took place before the patch test was put on. To be eligible, patients had to be aged 18 to 70, diagnosed with alopecia and judged suitable for DPC therapy, while pregnant patients were excluded. Total RNA was extracted from unfractionated whole blood that had been collected in Tempus Blood RNA tubes. The data originate from a study of human T cells and chemical hapten exposure (TCRdb year 2021). About the study as a whole: For sensitization, 2% DPC in acetone was applied to a roughly 2 cm by roughly 2 cm area of upper inner arm skin. Throughout the roughly 25-week study period, patients were also given weekly therapeutic DPC doses on the scalp. Patch testing on the upper back used Finn chambers containing 0.01% DPC, with scoring done after 6 days according to International Contact Dermatitis Research Group standards. Most of the patients in the cohort were female, and the cohort covered alopecia areata with under or over 50% scalp involvement, alopecia totalis and alopecia universalis. Libraries were pooled for sequencing, and variation in per-sample TCR yields was attributed mainly to small differences in library volumes within the pool. In alopecia patients, the study followed how the peripheral blood TCR repertoire changed in vivo over primary and secondary sensitization to diphenylcyclopropenone (DPC), a hapten. Blood was sampled from patients pre-sensitization (week 0) and at 2, 6 and about 24 weeks after DPC sensitization. Around 30 alopecia patients provided blood for TCR sequencing at one to four time points (pre-sensitization, 2, 6 and 24 weeks). Findings and caveats that apply to the study as a whole: After repeated subsampling, changes were observed in the strength of the expansion versus patch-test correlation and in the threshold at which the correlation became significant. DPC sensitization did not change how many TCRs were above 1 in 1000 frequency, and no evidence was found of alterations in global repertoire structure. Compared with pre-sensitization or healthy control sets, expanded TCRs formed significantly more large CDR3 similarity clusters, which is consistent with antigen-driven responses. Because all patients had alopecia, a presumed autoimmune disease, the immune response of the patients might differ from that of healthy individuals. A positive correlation was found between the number of PT1 expanded TCRs and patch test score, with significance reached at thresholds 8, 16 and 32 but not 4.

Sequences were derived from whole blood, sampled in connection with sensitization to the hapten diphenylcyclopropenone (DPC). This sequence originates from a woman aged 45-59 years with alopecia areata. Some clones in this sample may be carry-over from other donors' samples. The receptor chain draws on TRBV3-1 and TRBJ1-6; too little of a D gene remains to name it. The DNA sequence is given as TGTGCCAGCAGCCGCCACGCCAGCTATAATTCACCCCTCCACTTT. Translated, this gives CASSRHASYNSPLHF. The full variable domain, with segments outside the CDR3 supplied by the reference TRBV3-1 and TRBJ1-6 proteins, appears as DTAVSQTPKYLVTQMGNDKSIKCEQNLGHDTMYWYKQDSKKFLKIMFSYNNKELIINETVPNRFSPKSPDKAHLNLHINSLELGDSAVYFCASSRHASYNSPLHFGNGTRLTVT.